Here is one T cell receptor (beta chain) with its context. Its antigen remains unknown. The data stem from a study of neurological immune-mediated disorders. Healthy controls consisted of blood bank volunteers in Maryland, USA. Findings and limits, study-wide: CDR3 amino acid sequences of expanded clones were not shared across subjects, a result suggesting private repertoires in all groups.

The team produced cDNA through 5'RACE using 10-nucleotide random UMIs. Each CDR3 protein is one row after TCRdb ran MiXCR on the 5' RACE reads. The table shows roughly 34,000 distinct CDR3 sequences, with approximately 4.4% occurring only once. V gave up 4 bases and J gave up 12 bases, with 16 bases separating them. CDR1 and CDR2 from the germline V gene are SGHAT and FQNNGV. The CDR3 extends over 13 amino acids. The sequenced sample consisted of PBMCs. This receptor was identified in a man aged 18 to 30 in good health. The chain employs TRBV11-2 and TRBJ2-1; D gene unclear. This CDR3 is CASSSIRDERQFF. The DNA of the CDR3 is TGTGCCAGCAGCTCGATAAGGGATGAAAGGCAGTTCTTC.